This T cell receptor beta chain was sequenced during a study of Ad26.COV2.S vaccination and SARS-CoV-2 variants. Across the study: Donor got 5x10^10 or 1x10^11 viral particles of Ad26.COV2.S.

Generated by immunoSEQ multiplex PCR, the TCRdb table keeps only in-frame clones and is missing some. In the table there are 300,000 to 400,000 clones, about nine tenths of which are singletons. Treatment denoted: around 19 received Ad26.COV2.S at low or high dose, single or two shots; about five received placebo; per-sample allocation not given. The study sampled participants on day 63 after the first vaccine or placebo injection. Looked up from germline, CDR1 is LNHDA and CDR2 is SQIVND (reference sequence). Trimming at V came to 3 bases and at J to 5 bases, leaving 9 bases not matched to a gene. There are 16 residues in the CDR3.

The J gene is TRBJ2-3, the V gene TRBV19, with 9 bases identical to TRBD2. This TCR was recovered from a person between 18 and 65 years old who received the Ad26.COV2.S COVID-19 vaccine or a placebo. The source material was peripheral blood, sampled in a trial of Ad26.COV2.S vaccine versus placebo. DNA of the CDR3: TGTGCCAGTAGTATCGGTTCGCGGGGGGGCCGAGATACGCAGTATTTT. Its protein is CASSIGSRGGRDTQYF.